Below are 23 T cell receptor beta chains sequenced from a single sample in a study of cytomegalovirus exposure and HLA in healthy donors. The PCR contained 60 Vbeta and 13 Jbeta primers. The method was immunoSEQ multiplex PCR; TCRdb's version includes in-frame clones alone and lacks a portion of them. Seen in this sample are roughly 80,000 clones; the ten most common clones hold about 0.5%. The sample taken for sequencing was PBMCs. These TCRs come from a man between 50 and 59 years old in good health and CMV-seronegative.

The chain is built from TRBV28 and TRBJ2-7, with 7 positions matching TRBD1. The CDR3 has 14 amino acids. Trimming took 5 bases from V and 3 from J; bases not matched to a gene: 7. In germline, CDR1 is MDHEN, CDR2 SYDVKM. For the CDR3, the DNA is TGTGCCAGCAGTCCCCCGGGACAGAACTACGAGCAGTACTTC. Its translation is CASSPPGQNYEQYF.

The V gene is TRBV6-1, the J gene TRBJ2-7; 7 bases line up with TRBD1. After removal of 6 bases from V and 5 bases from J, the junction contained 13 bases not matched to a gene. Germline V gene sequence: CDR1 MNHNS, CDR2 SASEGT. CDR3 length: 15 residues. The DNA for the CDR3 is TGTGCCAGCAGAGCTCAAACAGGGGTGGTGAACGAGCAGTACTTC. Encoded protein: CASRAQTGVVNEQYF.

This sequence joins TRBV4-2 and TRBJ2-7; 7 nucleotides align to TRBD2. V trimming: 1 base; J trimming: 4 bases; junction bases outside the gene matches: 4. Germline loops: CDR1 LGHNA, CDR2 YNFKEQ. This CDR3 is 14 amino acids long. The CDR3 DNA is TGTGCCAGCAGCCAAGCTCCTAGCGGATACGAGCAGTACTTC. Translating gives CASSQAPSGYEQYF.

V is TRBV9 and J is TRBJ2-3; 8 nucleotides line up with TRBD2. J lost 4 bases, V lost 0 bases, and 4 bases had no gene match. Germline V gene lookup returns CDR1 SGDLS and CDR2 YYNGEE. This CDR3 is built from 15 residues. The CDR3 sequence: CASSVAAGGADTQYF. The CDR3 DNA reads TGTGCCAGCAGCGTAGCGGCGGGGGGAGCAGATACGCAGTATTTT.

V and J are TRBV2 and TRBJ1-6; possible D gene TRBD1, 5 bases. This CDR3 contains 16 residues. Deletions cut 2 bases from V and 6 bases from J, with 14 bases between. From germline, CDR1 is SNHLY and CDR2 FYNNEI. The CDR3 here is CASSERARGVNSPLHF. DNA for the CDR3: TGTGCCAGCAGTGAAAGGGCTCGGGGGGTTAATTCACCCCTCCACTTT.

Points on this clone: Compared with germline, one end of the junction differs, possibly owing to a read error. The genes are TRBV5-6 and TRBJ2-1, with D maybe TRBD2 (5 bases). The CDR3 runs 16 residues. Germline-derived CDR1 and CDR2 are SGHDT and YYEEEE. As DNA, the CDR3 is TGTGCCAGCAGCTTCTTCGCGGGTAAGGGCTACGATGAGCAGTTCTTC. It specifies CASSFFAGKGYDEQFF.

The rearrangement uses TRBV27 and TRBJ2-5; 9 bases agree with TRBD1. The DNA end lines up better with TRBJ2-7; the J call may be wrong. Germline CDR1 MNHEY, CDR2 SMNVEV (reference sequence). The CDR3 is 16 amino acids. Here the CDR3 DNA reads TGTGCCAGCAGCCCTTGGGGTCGGACAGGGGTCTACGAGCAGTACTTC. Protein: CASSPWGRTGVYEQYF.

The J gene is TRBJ2-7, the V gene TRBV6-5; maybe TRBD1 (6 bases). Germline V gene data show CDR1 as MNHEY and CDR2 as SVGAGI. The germline V and J ends were trimmed by 4 bases and 5 bases, with 12 bases remaining between them. CDR3 length equals 13 residues. In DNA form, the CDR3 reads TGTGCCAGCAGTTCCGGGACATGGAACGAGCAGTACTTC. Translating it yields CASSSGTWNEQYF.

The gene calls are TRBV18 and TRBJ1-5, with D perhaps matching TRBD1 (5 bases). The CDR3 loop spans 15 amino acids. With 8 bases removed from V and 3 bases from J, the gap between germline ends came to 17 bases. The germline CDR1 and CDR2 sequences are KGHSH and LQKENI. CDR3: CASRLGAMANQPQHF. The CDR3 DNA sequence: TGTGCCAGCCGTCTAGGGGCGATGGCCAATCAGCCCCAGCATTTT.

V is TRBV7-2 and J is TRBJ1-6, with D maybe TRBD1 (6 bases). The CDR3 extends over 15 amino acids. The germline V gene has CDR1 SGHTA and CDR2 FQGNSA. Trimming left V 1 base short and J 6 bases short, with 10 bases between. The CDR3 region has the DNA TGTGCCAGCAGCTTAGAGCAGGGGCCTAATTCACCCCTCCACTTT. Protein: CASSLEQGPNSPLHF.

The CDR3 region is CASSIRGQGTEQYF. In DNA form, the CDR3 reads TGTGCCAGTAGTATTAGGGGACAGGGCACCGAGCAGTACTTC. The rearrangement uses TRBV19 and TRBJ2-7, with TRBD1 matching over 9 bases. V dropped 3 bases and J dropped 6; count of bases not matched to a gene: 6. This CDR3 is built from 14 residues. CDR1 LNHDA and CDR2 SQIVND come from the germline V gene (reference sequence).

This chain uses TRBV9 with TRBJ2-3; 8 bases agree with TRBD1. The germline V gene has CDR1 SGDLS and CDR2 YYNGEE. V trimming: 3 bases; J trimming: 3 bases; junction bases outside the gene matches: 6. The length of the CDR3 is 15 residues. The CDR3 loop reads CASSASGGETDTQYF. As DNA, the CDR3 is TGTGCCAGCAGCGCGTCAGGGGGCGAGACAGATACGCAGTATTTT.

The chain couples TRBV7-9 to TRBJ1-1, with a possible D match to TRBD1 (6 bases). Germline assignment: CDR1 SEHNR and CDR2 FQNEAQ (reference sequence). Deletions cut 5 bases from V and 1 base from J, with 11 bases between. There are 14 residues in the CDR3. This CDR3 reads CASSSTGRNTEAFF. The CDR3 bases are TGTGCCAGCAGCAGCACAGGGAGGAACACTGAAGCTTTCTTT.

The genes are TRBV19 and TRBJ1-2; D ambiguous. This CDR3 has 13 residues. Germline assignment: CDR1 LNHDA and CDR2 SQIVND (reference sequence). V was shortened by 0 bases and J by 4 bases, with 6 bases between the two germline ends. DNA of the CDR3: TGTGCCAGTAGTATAGACCTACTCTATGGCTACACCTTC. This translates into CASSIDLLYGYTF.

V and J are TRBV4-3 and TRBJ1-1; no clear D gene. Trimming left V 0 bases short and J 1 base short, with 12 bases between. The germline CDR1 and CDR2 sequences are LGHNA and YSLEER. The CDR3 has 16 amino acids. The CDR3 protein is CASSQDRNGGNTEAFF. The CDR3 DNA reads TGCGCCAGCAGCCAAGATCGTAACGGAGGGAACACTGAAGCTTTCTTT.

The rearrangement links TRBV7-9 to TRBJ1-3; D might be TRBD1 (6 bases). CDR3 length equals 16 residues. The V gene's germline CDR1 is SEHNR and CDR2 FQNEAQ (reference sequence). V lost 1 base and J lost 2, with 12 bases in between. CDR3 region: CASSLGLGATGNTIYF. In DNA, the CDR3 is TGTGCCAGCAGCTTAGGTCTGGGGGCCACTGGAAACACCATATATTTT. Using reference TRBV7-9 and TRBJ1-3 for the parts outside the CDR3, the full variable domain is DTGVSQNPRHKITKRGQNVTFRCDPISEHNRLYWYRQTLGQGPEFLTYFQNEAQLEKSRLLSDRFSAERPKGSFSTLEIQRTEQGDSAMYLCASSLGLGATGNTIYFGEGSWLTVV.

This chain joins TRBV7-9 and TRBJ2-5; TRBD1 is a possible D gene (5 bases). The V gene lost 5 bases and the J gene lost 3 bases, with 13 bases spanning the gap. The V gene's germline CDR1 is SEHNR and CDR2 FQNEAQ (reference sequence). This CDR3 region has 14 residues. The CDR3 protein is CASSRTGQKETQYF. Here the CDR3 DNA reads TGTGCCAGCAGCAGAACAGGTCAGAAAGAGACCCAGTACTTC. Full variable domain (rest looked up from reference TRBV7-9 and TRBJ2-5): DTGVSQNPRHKITKRGQNVTFRCDPISEHNRLYWYRQTLGQGPEFLTYFQNEAQLEKSRLLSDRFSAERPKGSFSTLEIQRTEQGDSAMYLCASSRTGQKETQYFGPGTRLLVL.

V is TRBV5-4 and J is TRBJ2-2, with D possibly being TRBD2 (6 bases). Germline lookup yields CDR1 SGHNT and CDR2 YYREEE (reference sequence). The CDR3 extends over 16 amino acids. V was shortened by 2 bases and J by 0 bases, with 11 bases between the two germline ends. As DNA, the CDR3 is TGTGCCAGCAGCTTCGGGGGAACCGCGAACACCGGGGAGCTGTTTTTT. As protein: CASSFGGTANTGELFF.

This chain joins TRBV5-6 and TRBJ2-7; D is perhaps TRBD1 (6 bases). The V and J ends lost 5 bases and 7 bases respectively, with 13 bases between them. Looked up from germline, CDR1 is SGHDT and CDR2 is YYEEEE. This CDR3 is 12 amino acids long. This CDR3 is CASSRDTYEQYF. CDR3 coding DNA: TGTGCCAGCAGTAGGGACACTTATGAGCAGTACTTC. The full variable domain, completed using reference TRBV5-6 and TRBJ2-7, is DAGVTQSPTHLIKTRGQQVTLRCSPKSGHDTVSWYQQALGQGPQFIFQYYEEEERQRGNFPDRFSGHQFPNYSSELNVNALLLGDSALYLCASSRDTYEQYFGPGTRLTVT.

V and J are TRBV18 and TRBJ2-7, with 8 bases lining up with TRBD2. This CDR3 is 14 amino acids long. Losses at the gene ends were 6 bases for V and 3 bases for J; bases not matched to a gene: 7. CDR1 is KGHSH and CDR2 is LQKENI in the germline V gene. The CDR3 sequence is CASSVAGGSYEQYF. For the CDR3, the DNA is TGTGCCAGCTCCGTGGCGGGGGGTAGCTACGAGCAGTACTTC.

This sequence joins TRBV19 and TRBJ1-3; the D is unclear. The germline V and J ends were trimmed by 7 bases and 0 bases, with 13 bases remaining between them. The germline V gene has CDR1 LNHDA and CDR2 SQIVND (reference sequence). The CDR3 totals 15 residues. The CDR3 region has the DNA TGTGCCAGTAACAGTGCGACACGCTCTGGAAACACCATATATTTT. It is translated as CASNSATRSGNTIYF.

The CDR3 DNA reads TGTGCCAGCAGTGAACAACAGTCAAACACCGGGGAGCTGTTTTTT. Amino acid sequence: CASSEQQSNTGELFF. This chain joins TRBV2 and TRBJ2-2; unclear D gene. V dropped 2 bases and J dropped 2 bases, with 9 bases sitting between them. The CDR3 is 15 residues long. Germline V CDR1 and CDR2: SNHLY, FYNNEI.

CDR3 residues: CASSQDLGVSYNEQFF. The DNA of the CDR3 is TGCGCCAGCAGCCAAGATCTAGGCGTTTCCTACAATGAGCAGTTCTTC. This chain links TRBV4-3 with TRBJ2-1; D is unresolved. The CDR3 runs to 16 residues. Germline values: CDR1 LGHNA, CDR2 YSLEER. V was cut by 0 bases and J by 1 base, with 10 bases left in between.